The source of this T cell receptor beta chain is a study of T cell changes during pregnancy in multiple sclerosis. This table comes from immunoSEQ multiplex PCR, and its TCRdb copy is limited to in-frame clones, with some not included. The sample lists tens of thousands of clones; 93% were seen once. The CDR3 has 11 amino acids. Germline V CDR1 and CDR2: SQVTM, ANQGSEA. V gave up 1 base and J gave up 6 bases, with 4 bases separating them. The TCR comes from a female donor with multiple sclerosis, enrolled in a pregnancy study. The rearrangement links TRBV29-1 to TRBJ2-1; D ambiguous. This material consisted of peripheral blood, taken in the second trimester of pregnancy. The CDR3 nucleotides read TGCAGCGTTGAAGCTTTCAATGAGCAGTTCTTC. Translated, it gives CSVEAFNEQFF.